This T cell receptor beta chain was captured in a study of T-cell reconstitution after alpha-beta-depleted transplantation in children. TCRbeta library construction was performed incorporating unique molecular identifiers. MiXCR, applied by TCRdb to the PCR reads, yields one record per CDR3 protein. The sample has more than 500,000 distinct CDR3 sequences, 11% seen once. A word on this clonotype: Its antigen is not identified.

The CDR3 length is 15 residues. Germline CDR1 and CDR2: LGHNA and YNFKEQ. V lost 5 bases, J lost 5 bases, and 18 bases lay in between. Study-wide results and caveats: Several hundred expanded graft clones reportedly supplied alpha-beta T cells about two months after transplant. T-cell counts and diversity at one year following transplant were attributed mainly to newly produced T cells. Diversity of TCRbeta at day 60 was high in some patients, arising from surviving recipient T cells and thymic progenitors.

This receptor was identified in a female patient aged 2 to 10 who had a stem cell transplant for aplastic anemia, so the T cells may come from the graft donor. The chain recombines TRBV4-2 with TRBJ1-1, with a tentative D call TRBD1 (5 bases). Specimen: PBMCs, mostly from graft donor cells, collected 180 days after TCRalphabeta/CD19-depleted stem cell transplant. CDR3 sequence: CASSSARDGWTEAFF. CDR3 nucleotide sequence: TGTGCCAGCAGCTCTGCCCGGGACGGGTGGACTGAAGCTTTCTTT.